This T cell receptor (beta chain) comes out of a study of OX40 agonist ivuxolimab in advanced cancers. In the study overall: Every 2 weeks, patients received ivuxolimab intravenously, dosed at 0.01 to 10 mg/kg. Study observations and caveats: On average, CD8+ T cells showed a greater number of expanded clones than CD4+. At 0.1 to 3.0 mg/kg and by week 6, clonal expansion occurred in CD4+ and CD8+ blood T cells.

This clone is deemed medium-sized. The antigen is unknown. TCRdb's copy holds only in-frame clones and misses some; the assay was immunoSEQ multiplex PCR. The sample includes about 79,000 clones, under 95% of them seen just once. Patients were ineligible given autoimmune disease history or systemic immunosuppression. Germline CDR1 reads SEHNR; CDR2 reads FQNEAQ (reference sequence). This CDR3 region has 14 residues. Trimming took 5 bases from V and 2 from J; bases not matched to a gene: 2. The rearrangement uses TRBV7-9 and TRBJ2-2, with 7 nucleotides matching TRBD2. This receptor was obtained from an adult with an advanced solid tumor such as melanoma, head and neck, liver or kidney cancer. The sequencing used CD4+ or CD8+ T cells sorted from blood, collected in a trial of the OX40 agonist ivuxolimab. Here the CDR3 reads CASSVGLNTGELFF. CDR3 in DNA: TGTGCCAGCAGCGTGGGACTAAACACCGGGGAGCTGTTTTTT.